Shown below are 8 T cell receptor beta chains from a single sample sequenced in a study of OX40 agonist ivuxolimab in advanced cancers. The repertoire was sequenced with immunoSEQ multiplex PCR; TCRdb's copy has only in-frame clones and lacks some. The table has some 50,000 clones, approximately 91% seen once. This material consisted of CD4+ or CD8+ T cells sorted from blood, taken in a trial of the OX40 agonist ivuxolimab. The receptor set was obtained from an adult with an advanced solid tumor such as melanoma, head and neck, liver or kidney cancer.

The V and J genes are TRBV11-1 and TRBJ2-7; 9 bases are shared with TRBD1. V shed 5 bases, J shed 6 bases, and the junction held 8 bases outside the gene matches. Germline CDR1 and CDR2: SGHAT and FQDESV (reference sequence). CDR3 length equals 14 residues. CDR3 nucleotide sequence: TGTGCCAGCAGCCTCCGGGACAGGGCAATCGAGCAGTACTTC. Translation gives CASSLRDRAIEQYF.

This clone was counted only a few times. The J gene is TRBJ2-7, the V gene TRBV2; 8 bases map to TRBD1. The CDR3 totals 14 residues. The germline V gene encodes CDR1 SNHLY and CDR2 FYNNEI. The J segment lost 5 bases and the V segment lost 10 bases, leaving 13 bases of the junction unmatched. The CDR3 protein is CATQPGTGPDEQYF. As DNA, the CDR3 is TGTGCCACACAGCCCGGGACAGGTCCTGACGAGCAGTACTTC.

The CDR3 nucleotides are TGTGCCAGCAGCATCTTAGAGACCCAGTACTTC. Translated: CASSILETQYF. The V gene is TRBV13, the J gene TRBJ2-5; no reliable D call. Trimming left V 5 bases short and J 4 bases short, with 5 bases between. Germline V gene lookup returns CDR1 PRHDT and CDR2 FYEKMQ (reference sequence). The CDR3 consists of 11 residues.

This clone was observed at least ten times. The chain is built from TRBV11-2 and TRBJ2-1; a weak D match, TRBD2 (5 bases). The CDR3 runs to 14 residues. Germline CDR1 is SGHAT and CDR2 is FQNNGV. V was pared by 3 bases and J by 10 bases, with 16 bases between. The CDR3 spells CASSFALSGGEQFF. The CDR3 DNA is TGTGCCAGCAGCTTCGCACTGTCGGGCGGGGAGCAGTTCTTC.

The rearrangement joins TRBV5-4 to TRBJ2-3; 8 nucleotides agree with TRBD2. The germline V gene encodes CDR1 SGHNT and CDR2 YYREEE (reference sequence). V gave up 4 bases and J gave up 6 bases; unmatched junction bases: 10. The CDR3 contains 15 residues. As DNA, the CDR3 is TGTGCCAGCAGCATATGGACTAGCAGCAGGGATACGCAGTATTTT. As protein: CASSIWTSSRDTQYF. Using reference TRBV5-4 and TRBJ2-3 for the parts outside the CDR3, the full variable domain is ETGVTQSPTHLIKTRGQQVTLRCSSQSGHNTVSWYQQALGQGPQFIFQYYREEENGRGNFPPRFSGLQFPNYSSELNVNALELDDSALYLCASSIWTSSRDTQYFGPGTRLTVL.

The V gene is TRBV7-8, the J gene TRBJ1-5, with D unclear. The CDR3 length is 15 residues. Germline assignment: CDR1 SGHVS and CDR2 FQNEAQ. Between the trimmed V and J ends, which lost 1 base and 4 bases, there was a span of 11 bases. CDR3: CASSLVSNSNQPQHF. CDR3 nucleotides: TGTGCCAGCAGCTTAGTGAGCAATTCGAATCAGCCCCAGCATTTT. The full variable domain, in which reference TRBV7-8 and TRBJ1-5 provide the parts outside the CDR3, is GAGVSQSPRYKVAKRGQDVALRCDPISGHVSLFWYQQALGQGPEFLTYFQNEAQLDKSGLPSDRFFAERPEGSVSTLKIQRTQQEDSAVYLCASSLVSNSNQPQHFGDGTRLSIL.

The sample holds one count of this clone. The chain's CDR3 is CASSVEGSGVAAYEQYF. Here the CDR3 DNA reads TGTGCCAGCAGCGTAGAGGGGTCAGGAGTAGCAGCATACGAGCAGTACTTC. The rearrangement uses TRBV9 and TRBJ2-7; the D gene is possibly TRBD1 (5 bases). V lost 0 bases and J 4 bases, leaving 20 bases between the germline ends. The CDR3 sequence is 17 residues long. The V gene's germline CDR1 is SGDLS and CDR2 YYNGEE.

This chain links TRBV5-6 with TRBJ2-7; D unresolved. V lost 3 bases, J lost 5 bases, and 9 bases lay in between. The CDR3 runs 12 residues. Germline CDR1 SGHDT, CDR2 YYEEEE. CDR3 in amino acids: CASSSRPHEQYF. CDR3 nucleotides: TGTGCCAGCAGCTCACGTCCCCACGAGCAGTACTTC.